This T cell receptor (beta chain) was identified in a study of T-cell memory formation after mild COVID-19. Across the whole study: TCR clusters mostly belonged to single donors.

Study-wide results and limits: CD4+ contracting clones lay mainly in CM and EM, CD8+ ones in EMRA.

Turning to this clonotype: Its antigen remains unidentified.

MiXCR, applied by TCRdb to the 5' RACE reads, yields one record per CDR3 protein. The data hold about 610,000 distinct CDR3 sequences, with around 16% observed a single time. The CDR3 sequence is 13 residues long. V lost 7 bases to trimming and J lost 2 bases, with 8 bases between them. The V gene is TRBV12-3 or TRBV12-4, the J gene TRBJ2-2, with D unresolved. The sequenced sample consisted of PBMCs or a T cell subset sorted from them (not recorded which). The TCR was taken from an adult woman who had mild COVID-19 (a few samples of this study predate the infection). Cell type and time point are not known. The CDR3 protein is CASIFGNTGELFF. CDR3 coding DNA: TGTGCCAGCATCTTTGGTAACACCGGGGAGCTGTTTTTT.